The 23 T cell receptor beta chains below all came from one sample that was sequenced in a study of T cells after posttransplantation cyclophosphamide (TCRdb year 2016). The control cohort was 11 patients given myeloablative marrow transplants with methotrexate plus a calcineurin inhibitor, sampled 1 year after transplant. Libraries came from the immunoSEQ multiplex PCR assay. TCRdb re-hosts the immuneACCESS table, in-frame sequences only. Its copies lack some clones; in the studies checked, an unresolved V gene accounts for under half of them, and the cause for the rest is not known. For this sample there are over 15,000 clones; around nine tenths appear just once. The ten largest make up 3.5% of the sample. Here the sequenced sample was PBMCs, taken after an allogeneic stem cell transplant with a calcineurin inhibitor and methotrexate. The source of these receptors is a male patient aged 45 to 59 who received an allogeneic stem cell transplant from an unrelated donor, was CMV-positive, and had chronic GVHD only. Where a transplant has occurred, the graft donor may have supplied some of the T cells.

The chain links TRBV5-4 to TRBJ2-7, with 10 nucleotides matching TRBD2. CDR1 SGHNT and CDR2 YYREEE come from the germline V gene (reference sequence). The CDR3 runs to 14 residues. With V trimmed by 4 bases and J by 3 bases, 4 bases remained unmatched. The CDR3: CASSTSGVRYEQYF. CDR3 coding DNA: TGTGCCAGCAGCACTAGCGGGGTCCGCTACGAGCAGTACTTC.

The CDR3 reads CASSQGQGASTEAFF. In DNA, the CDR3 is TGTGCCAGCAGCCAAGGACAGGGGGCCAGCACTGAAGCTTTCTTT. The rearrangement uses TRBV4-2 and TRBJ1-1, with 10 positions matching TRBD1. CDR3 length equals 15 residues. The germline V gene encodes CDR1 LGHNA and CDR2 YNFKEQ. The trim removed 1 base at V and 4 bases at J, leaving 3 bases unmatched.

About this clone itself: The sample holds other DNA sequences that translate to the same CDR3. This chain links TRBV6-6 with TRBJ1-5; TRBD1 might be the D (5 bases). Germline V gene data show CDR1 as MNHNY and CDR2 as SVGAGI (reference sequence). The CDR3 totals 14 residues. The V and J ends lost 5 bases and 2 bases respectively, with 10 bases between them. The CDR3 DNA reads TGTGCCAGCAGTCGGGGGTGGGGCAATCAGCCCCAGCATTTT. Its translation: CASSRGWGNQPQHF.

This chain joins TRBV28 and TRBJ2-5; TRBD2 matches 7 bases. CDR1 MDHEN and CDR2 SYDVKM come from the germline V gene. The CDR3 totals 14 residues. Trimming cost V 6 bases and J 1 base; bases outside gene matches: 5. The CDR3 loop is CASRATSAQETQYF. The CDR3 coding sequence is TGTGCCAGCAGGGCTACTAGCGCCCAAGAGACCCAGTACTTC.

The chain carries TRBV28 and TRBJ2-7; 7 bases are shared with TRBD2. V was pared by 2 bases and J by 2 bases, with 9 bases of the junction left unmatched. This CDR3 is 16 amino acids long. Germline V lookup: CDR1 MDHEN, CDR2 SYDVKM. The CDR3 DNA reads TGTGCCAGCAGTTTAAGGCACGGGAGGCGGCCCTACGAGCAGTACTTC. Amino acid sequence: CASSLRHGRRPYEQYF. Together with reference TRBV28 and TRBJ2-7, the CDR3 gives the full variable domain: DVKVTQSSRYLVKRTGEKVFLECVQDMDHENMFWYRQDPGLGLRLIYFSYDVKMKEKGDIPEGYSVSREKKERFSLILESASTNQTSMYLCASSLRHGRRPYEQYFGPGTRLTVT.

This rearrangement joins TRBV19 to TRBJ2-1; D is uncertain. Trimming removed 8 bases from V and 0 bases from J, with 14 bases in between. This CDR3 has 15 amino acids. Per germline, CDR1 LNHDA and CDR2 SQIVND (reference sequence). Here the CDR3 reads CASRSAQGSYNEQFF. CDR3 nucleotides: TGTGCCAGTCGGAGCGCCCAAGGCTCCTACAATGAGCAGTTCTTC.

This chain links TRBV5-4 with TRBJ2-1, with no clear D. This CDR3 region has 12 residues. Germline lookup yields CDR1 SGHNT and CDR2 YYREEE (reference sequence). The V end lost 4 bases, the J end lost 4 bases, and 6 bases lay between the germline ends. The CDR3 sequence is CASSPTYNEQFF. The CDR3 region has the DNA TGTGCCAGCAGCCCGACTTACAATGAGCAGTTCTTC.

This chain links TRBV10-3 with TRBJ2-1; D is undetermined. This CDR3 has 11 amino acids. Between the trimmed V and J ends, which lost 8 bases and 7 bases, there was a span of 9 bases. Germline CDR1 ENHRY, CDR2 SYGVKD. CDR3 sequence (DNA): TGTGCCATCGGTTTCCAGAATGAGCAGTTCTTC. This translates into CAIGFQNEQFF.

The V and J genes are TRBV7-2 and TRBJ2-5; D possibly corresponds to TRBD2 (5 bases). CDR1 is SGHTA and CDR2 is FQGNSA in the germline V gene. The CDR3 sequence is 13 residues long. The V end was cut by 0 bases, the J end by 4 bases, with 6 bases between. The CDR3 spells CASSLAGVETQYF. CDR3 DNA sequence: TGTGCCAGCAGCTTAGCGGGAGTAGAGACCCAGTACTTC. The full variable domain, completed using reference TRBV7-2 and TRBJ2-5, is GAGVSQSPSNKVTEKGKDVELRCDPISGHTALYWYRQSLGQGLEFLIYFQGNSAPDKSGLPSDRFSAERTGGSVSTLTIQRTQQEDSAVYLCASSLAGVETQYFGPGTRLLVL.

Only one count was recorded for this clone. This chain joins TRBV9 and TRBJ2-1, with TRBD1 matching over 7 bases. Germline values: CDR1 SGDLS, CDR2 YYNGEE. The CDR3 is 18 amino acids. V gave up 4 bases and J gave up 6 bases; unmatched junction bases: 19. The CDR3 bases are TGTGCCAGCAGCCCCCGGGACAGACCTTCCCTCACTAGCAATGAGCAGTTCTTC. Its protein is CASSPRDRPSLTSNEQFF.

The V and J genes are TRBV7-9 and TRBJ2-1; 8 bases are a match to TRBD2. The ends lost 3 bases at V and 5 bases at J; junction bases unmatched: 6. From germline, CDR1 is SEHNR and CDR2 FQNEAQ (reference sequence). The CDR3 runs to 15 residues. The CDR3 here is CASSFWTSSNNEQFF. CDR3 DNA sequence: TGTGCCAGCAGCTTTTGGACTAGCAGTAACAATGAGCAGTTCTTC. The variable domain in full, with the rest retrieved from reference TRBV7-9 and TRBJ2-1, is DTGVSQNPRHKITKRGQNVTFRCDPISEHNRLYWYRQTLGQGPEFLTYFQNEAQLEKSRLLSDRFSAERPKGSFSTLEIQRTEQGDSAMYLCASSFWTSSNNEQFFGPGTRLTVL.

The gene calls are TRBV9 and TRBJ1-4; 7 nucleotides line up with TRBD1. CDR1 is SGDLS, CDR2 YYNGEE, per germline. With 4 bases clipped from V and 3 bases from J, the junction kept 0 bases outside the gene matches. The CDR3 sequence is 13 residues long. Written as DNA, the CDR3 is TGTGCCAGCAGCAGGGGGCCTAATGAAAAACTGTTTTTT. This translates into CASSRGPNEKLFF.

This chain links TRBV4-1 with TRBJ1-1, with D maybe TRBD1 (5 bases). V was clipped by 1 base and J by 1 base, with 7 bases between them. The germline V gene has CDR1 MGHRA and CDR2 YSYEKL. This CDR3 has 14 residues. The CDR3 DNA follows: TGCGCCAGCAGCCAAGGGACAACGAACACTGAAGCTTTCTTT. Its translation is CASSQGTTNTEAFF.

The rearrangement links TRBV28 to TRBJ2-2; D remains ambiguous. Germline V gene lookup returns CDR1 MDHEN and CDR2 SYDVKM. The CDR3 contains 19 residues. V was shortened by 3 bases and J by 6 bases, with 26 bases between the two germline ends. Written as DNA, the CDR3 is TGTGCCAGCAGTTTCCCCCGTGTTAGTCGTTCCGCCCTGGCCGGGGAGCTGTTTTTT. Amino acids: CASSFPRVSRSALAGELFF.

Here the CDR3 reads CASSPDRPRENIQYF. Written as DNA, the CDR3 is TGTGCCAGCAGTCCCGACAGACCTAGGGAAAACATTCAGTACTTC. This rearrangement joins TRBV6-4 to TRBJ2-4; a possible D gene is TRBD1 (5 bases). V was trimmed by 5 bases and J by 5 bases, leaving 16 bases between them. The CDR3 spans 15 residues. CDR1 and CDR2 from the germline V gene are MRHNA and SNTAGT.

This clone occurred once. Written as DNA, the CDR3 is TGTGCCAGCACCCGGGGAAGTCAGCCCCAGCATTTT. Translating it yields CASTRGSQPQHF. J is TRBJ1-5 and V is TRBV2; D gene uncertain. The V and J ends lost 7 bases and 6 bases respectively, with 10 bases between them. Germline V gene sequence: CDR1 SNHLY, CDR2 FYNNEI. The CDR3 loop spans 12 amino acids.

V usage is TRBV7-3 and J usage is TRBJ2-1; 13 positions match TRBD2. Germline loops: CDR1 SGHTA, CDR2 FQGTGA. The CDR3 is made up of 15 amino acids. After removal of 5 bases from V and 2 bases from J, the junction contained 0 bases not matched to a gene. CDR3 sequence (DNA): TGTGCCAGCAGCACTAGCGGGAGGGCCTACAATGAGCAGTTCTTC. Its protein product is CASSTSGRAYNEQFF. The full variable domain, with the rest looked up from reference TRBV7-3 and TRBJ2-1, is GAGVSQTPSNKVTEKGKYVELRCDPISGHTALYWYRQSLGQGPEFLIYFQGTGAADDSGLPNDRFFAVRPEGSVSTLKIQRTERGDSAVYLCASSTSGRAYNEQFFGPGTRLTVL.

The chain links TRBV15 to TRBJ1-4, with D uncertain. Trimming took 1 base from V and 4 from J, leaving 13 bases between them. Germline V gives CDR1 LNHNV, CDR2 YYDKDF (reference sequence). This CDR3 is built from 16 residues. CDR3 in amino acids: CATSRVRGSNNEKLFF. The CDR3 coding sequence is TGTGCCACCAGCAGAGTAAGAGGCAGTAATAATGAAAAACTGTTTTTT.

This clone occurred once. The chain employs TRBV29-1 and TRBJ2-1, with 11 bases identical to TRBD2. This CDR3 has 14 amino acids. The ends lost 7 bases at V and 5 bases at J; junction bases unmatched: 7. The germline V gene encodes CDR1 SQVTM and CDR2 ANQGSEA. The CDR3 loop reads CSALVAGGDNEQFF. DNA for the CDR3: TGCAGCGCCCTGGTAGCGGGAGGGGACAATGAGCAGTTCTTC.

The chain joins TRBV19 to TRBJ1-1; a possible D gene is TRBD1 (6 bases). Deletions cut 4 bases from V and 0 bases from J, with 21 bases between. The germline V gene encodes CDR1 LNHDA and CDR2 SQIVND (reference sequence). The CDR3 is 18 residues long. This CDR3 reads CASSKWRRDTDMNTEAFF. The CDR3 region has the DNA TGTGCCAGTAGTAAGTGGCGCCGGGACACAGACATGAACACTGAAGCTTTCTTT. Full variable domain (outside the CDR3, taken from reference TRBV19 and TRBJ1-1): DGGITQSPKYLFRKEGQNVTLSCEQNLNHDAMYWYRQDPGQGLRLIYYSQIVNDFQKGDIAEGYSVSREKKESFPLTVTSAQKNPTAFYLCASSKWRRDTDMNTEAFFGQGTRLTVV.

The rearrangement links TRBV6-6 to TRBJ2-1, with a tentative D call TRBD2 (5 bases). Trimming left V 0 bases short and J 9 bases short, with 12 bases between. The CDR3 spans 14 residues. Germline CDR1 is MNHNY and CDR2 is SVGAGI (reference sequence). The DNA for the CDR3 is TGTGCCAGCAGTTACTCACTTCGGGGAACTGAGCAGTTCTTC. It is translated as CASSYSLRGTEQFF.

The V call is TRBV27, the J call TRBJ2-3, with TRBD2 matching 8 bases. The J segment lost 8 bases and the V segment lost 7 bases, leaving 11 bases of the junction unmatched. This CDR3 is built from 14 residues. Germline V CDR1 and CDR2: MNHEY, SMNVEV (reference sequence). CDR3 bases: TGTGCCAGCACTTTCCCAGCGGGAGTAGGTACGCAGTATTTT. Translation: CASTFPAGVGTQYF.

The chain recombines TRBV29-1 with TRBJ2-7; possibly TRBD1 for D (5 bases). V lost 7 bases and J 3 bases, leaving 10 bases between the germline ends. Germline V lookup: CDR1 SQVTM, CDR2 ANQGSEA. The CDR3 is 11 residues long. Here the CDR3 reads CSGTQGYEQYF. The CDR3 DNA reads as TGCAGCGGCACCCAGGGCTACGAGCAGTACTTC.